This T cell receptor (beta chain) was identified during a study of immune cell composition in non-small cell lung cancer. In the study overall: Most cases were lung adenocarcinoma or squamous cell carcinoma.

CDR3 length equals 16 residues. Looked up from germline, CDR1 is LNHDA and CDR2 is SQIVND (reference sequence). Deletions cut 4 bases from V and 2 bases from J, with 15 bases between. As regards this clone: Its antigen is unidentified.

Study findings and constraints: Lung adenocarcinomas had lower top 10 clone scores and clonality than squamous tumours. Overall clonality, unlike maximal tumour-associated clone frequency, did not predict TIL reactivity. Squamous carcinomas (about 75%) more often had tumour-associated clones >0.5% than adenocarcinomas (33%).

Assay: immunoSEQ multiplex PCR; the TCRdb copy retains only in-frame clones and omits some. The sample lists fewer than 1,200 clones; around 74% were seen once. The source of this sequence is a human donor with non-small cell lung cancer. The specimen sequenced was lung tumor tissue. The chain uses TRBV19 and TRBJ2-1, with D possibly being TRBD2 (5 bases). The CDR3 sequence is CASSKASVEAYNEQFF. The CDR3 region has the DNA TGTGCCAGTAGTAAAGCCTCGGTGGAGGCCTACAATGAGCAGTTCTTC.